These 15 T cell receptor beta chains were all obtained from the same sample, sequenced in a study of monozygotic twins with cystic fibrosis. Libraries were prepared by immunoSEQ multiplex PCR; TCRdb keeps only in-frame clonotypes and omits some of them. The sample holds under 20,000 clones; approximately 96% are singletons and the top ten take approximately 2%. The sequenced sample consisted of blood. The receptors stem from a woman in her thirties with cystic fibrosis.

The chain uses TRBV2 and TRBJ1-5; 11 bases fit TRBD1. V lost 6 bases, J lost 6 bases, and 7 bases stayed unmatched. The CDR3 covers 15 residues. Germline V CDR1 and CDR2: SNHLY, FYNNEI. CDR3 in amino acids: CASRTGTGGSQPQHF. The CDR3 nucleotides are TGTGCCAGCAGGACCGGGACAGGGGGATCTCAGCCCCAGCATTTT.

J is TRBJ1-1 and V is TRBV11-3; D may be TRBD1 (5 bases). Germline V gene lookup returns CDR1 SGHNT and CDR2 YENEEA. The V gene lost 4 bases and the J gene lost 5 bases, with 11 bases spanning the gap. This CDR3 spans 13 amino acids. The DNA of the CDR3 is TGTGCCAGCAGCTCGGGGGTTCGGACTGAAGCTTTCTTT. This codes for CASSSGVRTEAFF.

This chain links TRBV18 with TRBJ1-2, with D hard to call. The CDR3 is 15 residues long. V was pared by 0 bases and J by 7 bases, with 15 bases between. The germline CDR1 and CDR2 sequences are KGHSH and LQKENI. The CDR3 here is CASSPPRGPRGGYTF. In nucleotides, the CDR3 is TGTGCCAGCTCACCACCGCGCGGCCCCCGTGGTGGCTACACCTTC.

The chain couples TRBV10-3 to TRBJ2-3; 9 positions agree with TRBD2. The germline V gene has CDR1 ENHRY and CDR2 SYGVKD. The CDR3 extends over 16 amino acids. The ends lost 0 bases at V and 7 bases at J; junction bases unmatched: 8. CDR3 in amino acids: CAISESASGVRNTQYF. The CDR3 DNA is TGTGCCATCAGTGAGTCGGCTAGCGGGGTGAGAAATACGCAGTATTTT.

The rearrangement links TRBV27 to TRBJ2-1; possible D gene TRBD1, 6 bases. Deletions cut 6 bases from V and 6 bases from J, with 18 bases between. The CDR3 totals 15 residues. The germline CDR1 and CDR2 sequences are MNHEY and SMNVEV (reference sequence). In DNA, the CDR3 is TGTGCCAGCAGCTCCGGGACCATAGGGGGCAATGAGCAGTTCTTC. This encodes CASSSGTIGGNEQFF.

The chain couples TRBV6-5 to TRBJ2-1; the D gene could be TRBD1 or TRBD2 (6 bases each). Between the trimmed V and J ends, which lost 4 bases and 4 bases, there was a span of 14 bases. Per germline, CDR1 MNHEY and CDR2 SVGAGI. The length of the CDR3 is 15 residues. In DNA, the CDR3 is TGTGCCAGCAGTTCTCTGGGGGGCGGGTACAATGAGCAGTTCTTC. Protein product: CASSSLGGGYNEQFF.

The chain carries TRBV14 and TRBJ1-6, with D perhaps TRBD1 (5 bases). The CDR3 is 15 residues long. Germline V gene data show CDR1 as SGHDN and CDR2 as FVKESK. The V and J ends lost 3 bases and 7 bases respectively, with 13 bases between them. CDR3 amino acids: CASSQMGLRNSPLHF. CDR3 DNA: TGTGCCAGCAGCCAGATGGGACTGAGAAATTCACCCCTCCACTTT.

The V call is TRBV6-1, the J call TRBJ2-3; the match to TRBD2 covers 7 bases. Trimming removed 3 bases from V and 2 bases from J; junction bases left unmatched: 5. CDR3 length equals 15 residues. CDR1 and CDR2 (germline): MNHNS, SASEGT. In nucleotides, the CDR3 is TGTGCCAGCAGTGAGCGAGCGGGGACCACAGATACGCAGTATTTT. As protein: CASSERAGTTDTQYF.

This clone came up once. This chain links TRBV25-1 with TRBJ1-4; D call uncertain. Per germline, CDR1 MGHDK and CDR2 SYGVNS. V lost 6 bases and J lost 7, with 24 bases in between. This CDR3 region has 17 residues. The CDR3 here is CASSSQDALSRGEKLFF. In DNA form, the CDR3 reads TGTGCCAGCAGCAGCCAGGACGCTCTTAGTCGGGGTGAAAAACTGTTTTTT.

The V gene is TRBV18, the J gene TRBJ1-1, with TRBD1 matching 8 bases. The CDR3 contains 14 residues. Germline lookup yields CDR1 KGHSH and CDR2 LQKENI. V dropped 3 bases and J dropped 7; count of bases not matched to a gene: 7. As DNA, the CDR3 is TGTGCCAGCTCACCTCGGACAGGGAGAGATGAAGCTTTCTTT. It is translated as CASSPRTGRDEAFF.

The table lists this clone with a few counts. CDR3 protein: CASSQDTYNEQFF. As DNA, the CDR3 is TGTGCCAGCAGCCAGGACACTTACAATGAGCAGTTCTTC. The chain employs TRBV7-9 and TRBJ2-1; a possible D gene is TRBD1 (5 bases). V lost 5 bases to trimming and J lost 4 bases, with 9 bases between them. CDR1 and CDR2 from the germline V gene are SEHNR and FQNEAQ (reference sequence). CDR3 size: 13 residues.

J is TRBJ2-1 and V is TRBV4-3; 8 nucleotides match TRBD1. The CDR3 sequence is 15 residues long. Germline assignment: CDR1 LGHNA and CDR2 YSLEER. The V gene end was trimmed by 3 bases and the J gene end by 6 bases; junction bases not matched to a gene: 7. The CDR3: CASSHPRTGGNEQFF. DNA for the CDR3: TGCGCCAGCAGCCACCCCCGTACAGGGGGCAATGAGCAGTTCTTC.

The J gene is TRBJ1-4, the V gene TRBV4-1, with D unclear. The V and J ends lost 3 bases and 4 bases respectively, with 15 bases between them. The germline V gene encodes CDR1 MGHRA and CDR2 YSYEKL. The CDR3 is made up of 16 amino acids. CDR3 in amino acids: CASSHGGKFLNEKLFF. CDR3 coding DNA: TGCGCCAGCAGCCACGGCGGGAAATTCCTTAATGAAAAACTGTTTTTT.

The chain is built from TRBV4-3 and TRBJ1-2; D is ambiguous. CDR1 and CDR2 (germline): LGHNA, YSLEER. Trimming removed 0 bases at V and 4 bases at J, with 15 bases between. This CDR3 spans 16 amino acids. CDR3 bases: TGCGCCAGCAGCCAAGAGAACAGCCGTACCGTCTATGGCTACACCTTC. It translates to CASSQENSRTVYGYTF.

V usage is TRBV29-1 and J usage is TRBJ1-2; D is unclear. The CDR3 consists of 11 residues. V gave up 8 bases and J gave up 4 bases, with 11 bases separating them. CDR1 SQVTM and CDR2 ANQGSEA come from the germline V gene. The CDR3, as DNA: TGCAGCACCCCCGCCAGCTATGGCTACACCTTC. Its protein is CSTPASYGYTF.